A single sample is the source of the 23 T cell receptor beta chains below, sequenced in a study of post-analysis software for immune sequencing data. Overall study findings and caveats: Roughly five TRBV segments, including TRBV5-6, TRBV5-1 and TRBV20-1, were more frequent in patients than controls.

Every TCR beta cDNA library bore unique molecular identifiers. Each CDR3 protein gets one entry after TCRdb re-called the PCR reads with MiXCR. The sample holds around 400,000 distinct CDR3 sequences, roughly 40% seen once. No antigen is known for these receptors. The specimen sequenced was blood. The source of these receptors is a girl aged 2 to 9 with multiple sclerosis.

The chain recombines TRBV4-1 with TRBJ2-1; D gene ambiguous. Germline CDR1 is MGHRA and CDR2 is YSYEKL. The CDR3 consists of 15 residues. V dropped 1 base and J dropped 6 bases, with 13 bases sitting between them. In DNA form, the CDR3 reads TGCGCCAGCAGCCAAGCGCATAGGGTCCCCAATGAGCAGTTCTTC. Translation: CASSQAHRVPNEQFF.

The chain uses TRBV6-5 and TRBJ2-4; 11 bases are shared with TRBD1. The assigned J gene may be wrong: the sequence end matches TRBJ2-7 better. Per the germline V gene, CDR1 is MNHEY and CDR2 is SVGAGI. This CDR3 is built from 14 residues. The CDR3 DNA reads as TGTGCCAGCAGGGACGGGACAGGGGGATACGAGCAGTACTTC. Its protein product is CASRDGTGGYEQYF.

This chain uses TRBV6-5 with TRBJ1-1, with a possible D match to TRBD1 (5 bases). Germline V CDR1 and CDR2: MNHEY, SVGAGI. The CDR3 length is 15 residues. Trimming left V 0 bases short and J 5 bases short, with 13 bases between. The CDR3 region has the DNA TGTGCCAGCAGTTACTCGGAGGGGCGGTGGACTGAAGCTTTCTTT. Translating gives CASSYSEGRWTEAFF.

The CDR3 spells CASTRASRRETQYF. As DNA, the CDR3 is TGCGCCTCCACCAGGGCCTCTCGGCGTGAGACCCAGTACTTC. V usage is TRBV5-1 and J usage is TRBJ2-5, with a tentative D call TRBD1 (5 bases). V lost 10 bases and J lost 5, with 21 bases in between. This CDR3 comprises 14 residues. CDR1 and CDR2 (germline): SGHRS, YFSETQ.

This clonotype has only one observation. The genes are TRBV5-1 and TRBJ2-3; TRBD2 matches 8 bases. Trimming removed 6 bases from V and 4 bases from J; junction bases left unmatched: 10. The CDR3 has 15 residues. The germline V gene has CDR1 SGHRS and CDR2 YFSETQ. CDR3 in amino acids: CASNPGLAGADTQYF. CDR3 in DNA: TGCGCCAGCAACCCAGGACTAGCCGGCGCAGATACGCAGTATTTT.

As regards this clonotype: An end of the junction differs from the germline gene, which may be a read error. The V gene is TRBV29-1, the J gene TRBJ1-4, with D unclear. CDR3 length: 12 residues. Germline V gene sequence: CDR1 SQVTM, CDR2 ANQGSEA. CDR3 protein: CSAKTVNEKPFF. Here the CDR3 DNA reads TGCAGCGCCAAGACGGTCAATGAAAAACCGTTTTTT.

V and J are TRBV7-2 and TRBJ2-3; D is uncertain. The CDR3 is made up of 14 amino acids. Germline CDR1 SGHTA, CDR2 FQGNSA. V lost 2 bases and J lost 2, with 8 bases in between. The CDR3 nucleotides read TGTGCCAGCAGCTTAAGTACTTACACAGATACGCAGTATTTT. It specifies CASSLSTYTDTQYF.

A note on this clonotype: The junction and the germline gene differ at one end; a read error may be behind it. V gene TRBV29-1 combines with J gene TRBJ2-7; TRBD1 agrees at 9 bases. Germline CDR1 reads SQVTM; CDR2 reads ANQGSEA. The CDR3 is 13 residues long. The CDR3, as DNA: TGCAGCGTTAAAGAACAGGGGGCGGGGGAGCAGTACTTC. Protein product: CSVKEQGAGEQYF.

This clonotype was observed a handful of times. The J gene is TRBJ2-5, the V gene TRBV14, with TRBD2 matching 12 bases. CDR1 and CDR2 from the germline V gene are SGHDN and FVKESK. V shed 4 bases and J 5 bases; nucleotides not matched to a gene: 5. This CDR3 contains 15 residues. CDR3 amino acids: CASSRRLAGVETQYF. In DNA form, the CDR3 reads TGTGCCAGCAGCCGCCGACTAGCGGGGGTCGAGACCCAGTACTTC.

The genes are TRBV4-2 and TRBJ2-7; no definite D call. CDR1 LGHNA and CDR2 YNFKEQ come from the germline V gene. The CDR3 sequence is 13 residues long. The V and J ends lost 1 base and 6 bases respectively, with 10 bases between them. The CDR3 DNA sequence: TGTGCCAGCAGCCAAGCCAATGGCCCCGAGCAGTACTTC. Translating gives CASSQANGPEQYF.

The chain carries TRBV4-3 and TRBJ2-1; D is unresolved. V shed 4 bases and J shed 15 bases, with 13 bases lying between them. The CDR3 spans 11 residues. Germline V gene lookup returns CDR1 LGHNA and CDR2 YSLEER. The CDR3 DNA reads TGCGCCAGCAGCCGAGCTGAAAGGCTGTTCTTC. Translation gives CASSRAERLFF.

The chain recombines TRBV3-1 with TRBJ2-7; 9 nucleotides match TRBD2. V was pared by 0 bases and J by 5 bases, with 11 bases of the junction left unmatched. CDR1 LGHDT and CDR2 YNNKEL come from the germline V gene (reference sequence). This CDR3 comprises 17 residues. CDR3: CASSQDWSGRTSHEQYF. CDR3 nucleotides: TGTGCCAGCAGCCAAGATTGGAGCGGGAGGACAAGTCACGAGCAGTACTTC.

V gene TRBV9 combines with J gene TRBJ2-1, with 7 bases matching TRBD1. CDR3 length: 15 amino acids. CDR1 is SGDLS and CDR2 is YYNGEE in the germline V gene. V shed 3 bases and J 0 bases; nucleotides not matched to a gene: 3. CDR3 residues: CASSEGQVSYNEQFF. Written as DNA, the CDR3 is TGTGCCAGCAGCGAAGGACAGGTCTCCTACAATGAGCAGTTCTTC.

This clonotype appeared a single time. The chain uses TRBV12-5 and TRBJ2-3; perhaps TRBD1 as D (8 bases). The V and J ends lost 3 bases and 2 bases respectively, with 21 bases between them. The CDR3 length is 18 residues. The germline V gene has CDR1 LGHNT and CDR2 FRNRAP. CDR3 nucleotides: TGTGCTAGTGGTTTCGGCAGGGGGCTAGCGGAGACCACAGATACGCAGTATTTT. This translates into CASGFGRGLAETTDTQYF.

The chain joins TRBV10-3 to TRBJ2-5; 12 nucleotides align to TRBD2. The CDR3 has 15 amino acids. In germline, CDR1 is ENHRY, CDR2 SYGVKD. V gave up 5 bases and J gave up 5 bases; unmatched junction bases: 6. The CDR3 DNA is TGTGCCATCAGTCTGACTAGCGGGGGCGTGGAGACCCAGTACTTC. Its translation is CAISLTSGGVETQYF.

The rearrangement uses TRBV20-1 and TRBJ2-5; 7 bases fit TRBD1. The V gene end was trimmed by 4 bases and the J gene end by 1 base; junction bases not matched to a gene: 9. Looked up from germline, CDR1 is DFQATT and CDR2 is SNEGSKA (reference sequence). The CDR3 contains 15 residues. CDR3 DNA sequence: TGCAGTGCTAAGGGGCCCAGGACAGGCCAAGAGACCCAGTACTTC. Residues: CSAKGPRTGQETQYF.

Many counts were recorded for this clonotype. The V gene is TRBV5-6, the J gene TRBJ1-1; unclear D gene. The CDR3 has 17 amino acids. Germline CDR1 is SGHDT and CDR2 is YYEEEE. Between the trimmed V and J ends, which lost 0 bases and 0 bases, there was a span of 15 bases. The CDR3 nucleotides are TGTGCCAGCAGCTTGGCCGGAACAGCTAGCATGAACACTGAAGCTTTCTTT. Protein product: CASSLAGTASMNTEAFF.

This clonotype has a handful of counts. The chain couples TRBV10-3 to TRBJ2-3; D remains ambiguous. V lost 4 bases and J lost 0, with 2 bases in between. The CDR3 runs to 12 residues. The V gene's germline CDR1 is ENHRY and CDR2 SYGVKD. The CDR3 DNA sequence: TGTGCCATCAGTGCTAGCACAGATACGCAGTATTTT. Protein product: CAISASTDTQYF.

Note on this clonotype: A junction end diverges from the germline sequence, so it may reflect a read error. CDR3 in amino acids: CSAETGGLKTQYF. In DNA, the CDR3 is TGCAGCGCTGAAACCGGAGGGCTGAAGACCCAGTACTTC. The V gene is TRBV29-1, the J gene TRBJ2-5, with a tentative D call TRBD2 (6 bases). The CDR3 length is 13 residues. CDR1 and CDR2 (germline): SQVTM, ANQGSEA.

The CDR3 DNA follows: TGTGCCAGCAGTTATATTGCTCCTACGGATGAGCAGTTCTTC. This encodes CASSYIAPTDEQFF. The chain recombines TRBV6-2 or TRBV6-3 with TRBJ2-1; no definite D call. Germline CDR1 reads MNHEY; CDR2 reads SVGEGT. The CDR3 sequence is 14 residues long. With 3 bases removed from V and 8 bases from J, the gap between germline ends came to 14 bases.

V is TRBV20-1 and J is TRBJ2-3, with D unclear. V lost 4 bases to trimming and J lost 2 bases, with 13 bases between them. CDR3 length: 14 amino acids. Germline CDR1 DFQATT, CDR2 SNEGSKA (reference sequence). The chain's CDR3 is CSAKLGPATDTQYF. CDR3 sequence (DNA): TGCAGTGCTAAATTAGGACCGGCCACAGATACGCAGTATTTT.

The rearrangement uses TRBV18 and TRBJ2-4; D uncertain. The CDR3 is 17 residues long. The germline V gene has CDR1 KGHSH and CDR2 LQKENI. V lost 1 base and J 0 bases, leaving 13 bases between the germline ends. The CDR3 coding sequence is TGTGCCAGCTCACCACGCACTGGCTTACTAGCCAAAAACATTCAGTACTTC. It yields the protein CASSPRTGLLAKNIQYF.

This clonotype has only a few counts. The chain carries TRBV27 and TRBJ2-7; 8 bases match TRBD2. This CDR3 region has 13 residues. Germline CDR1 and CDR2: MNHEY and SMNVEV (reference sequence). Trimming at V came to 8 bases and at J to 3 bases, leaving 6 bases not matched to a gene. CDR3 DNA sequence: TGTGCCAGCTCGGGGGGGCAGTTCTACGAGCAGTACTTC. It translates to CASSGGQFYEQYF.